The sample holds many counts of the clone carrying this TCR beta chain. Its antigen is not identified. This entry comes from a study of Graves' ophthalmopathy and Graves' hyperthyroidism. The study, taken as a whole, reports: Detection in blood was also observed for most expanded thyroid clonotypes above 0.001 frequency.

The authors amplified TCR beta CDR3 regions from RNA transcripts. RT-PCR in the first round used HTBI primers; a second-round multiplex PCR followed. Each CDR3 protein gets one entry after TCRdb re-called the multiplex PCR reads with MiXCR. Among more than 300,000 distinct CDR3 sequences listed, about 15% were seen once. CDR1 and CDR2 (germline): SGHRS, YFSETQ. The CDR3 has 16 residues. J gave up 1 base and V 3 bases, and 9 bases lay outside the gene matches. The receptor comes from an adult woman with stable Graves' hyperthyroidism. What was sequenced was peripheral blood. V and J are TRBV5-1 and TRBJ1-2; 7 bases line up with TRBD1. CDR3 bases: TGCGCCAGCAGCTGGGTCGGGACAGCAGATAACTATGGCTACACCTTC. As protein: CASSWVGTADNYGYTF.